The 23 T cell receptor beta chains listed next were all sequenced from one sample in a study of naive and memory T cell subsets. Antigens of these TCRs are unknown. Study conclusions and caveats: Especially in CD8 cells, naive repertoires contained a few larger clonotypes, possibly CD45RA-re-expressing memory cells.

An equimolar mix of two oligonucleotides served as the beta constant-region primer for TRBC1 and TRBC2. Four rounds of PCR amplified the ligated cDNA using nested alpha and beta constant-region primers plus SP2. One entry per CDR3 protein results from TCRdb running MiXCR on the UMI-ligation and nested PCR reads. The sample carries 120,000 to 150,000 distinct CDR3 sequences, approximately 20% recorded once. Sequenced: naive CD8+ T cells from blood. These TCRs come from a human donor in good health.

This clonotype came up a few times. The CDR3 carries no conserved terminal phenylalanine or tryptophan, so it likely arises from a read error. No DNA is shown, since the ends of the CDR3 on it are uncertain; the CDR3 is the one TCRdb lists. The chain is built from TRBV29-1 and TRBJ1-2. The germline V gene has CDR1 SQVTM and CDR2 ANQGSEA. The CDR3 length is 10 residues, termini included. The CDR3 sequence: CSVEGAGPRI.

The chain recombines TRBV10-2 with TRBJ2-5, with 8 positions matching TRBD2. Germline trimming cut 6 bases from V and 7 bases from J; bases unmatched to any gene: 10. This CDR3 is 14 amino acids long. CDR1 and CDR2 from the germline V gene are WSHSY and SAAADI. The CDR3 spells CASRGAGDRVTQYF. In nucleotides, the CDR3 is TGCGCCAGCAGAGGAGCGGGAGATAGGGTGACCCAGTACTTC.

This clonotype was counted only a few times. DNA of the CDR3: TGTGCCAGCAGTTACCCCATTAGCGGGGAACCCACAGATACGCAGTATTTT. This encodes CASSYPISGEPTDTQYF. This chain links TRBV6-6 with TRBJ2-3, with 8 positions matching TRBD2. Germline lookup yields CDR1 MNHNY and CDR2 SVGAGI (reference sequence). The V gene end was trimmed by 2 bases and the J gene end by 2 bases; junction bases not matched to a gene: 9. This CDR3 is built from 17 residues.

The sample holds a few counts of this clonotype. The DNA for the CDR3 is TGCAGCGCCCGAACAGGGGCAGATACGCAGTATTTT. The encoded protein is CSARTGADTQYF. The chain joins TRBV29-1 to TRBJ2-3; 7 bases match TRBD1. CDR3 length equals 12 residues. Per the germline V gene, CDR1 is SQVTM and CDR2 is ANQGSEA. After removal of 7 bases from V and 4 bases from J, the junction contained 5 bases not matched to a gene.

The CDR3 bases are TGTGCCAGCAGTTTAGCGGCCCCAGGGGATCGGAGAGAGACCCAGTACTTC. This sequence encodes CASSLAAPGDRRETQYF. This chain joins TRBV12-3 or TRBV12-4 and TRBJ2-5; tentatively, D is TRBD1 (6 bases). The length of the CDR3 is 17 residues. Trimming pared 0 bases from V and 4 bases from J, leaving 18 bases between.

This chain joins TRBV7-9 and TRBJ2-1, with D possibly TRBD1 on 6 matching bases. There are 12 residues in the CDR3. V was trimmed by 4 bases and J by 9 bases, leaving 10 bases between them. Germline loops: CDR1 SEHNR, CDR2 FQNEAQ (reference sequence). CDR3 sequence reads: CASSSGTFEQFF. The CDR3 bases are TGTGCCAGCAGCTCCGGGACATTTGAGCAGTTCTTC. The variable domain in full, completed from reference TRBV7-9 and TRBJ2-1, reads DTGVSQNPRHKITKRGQNVTFRCDPISEHNRLYWYRQTLGQGPEFLTYFQNEAQLEKSRLLSDRFSAERPKGSFSTLEIQRTEQGDSAMYLCASSSGTFEQFFGPGTRLTVL.

This clonotype turned up a few times. This chain uses TRBV6-2 or TRBV6-3 with TRBJ1-2; D not resolved. Per germline, CDR1 MNHEY and CDR2 SVGEGT. The CDR3 consists of 13 residues. The V and J ends lost 6 bases and 8 bases respectively, with 16 bases between them. CDR3: CASSPDRSLGYTF. The DNA of the CDR3 is TGTGCCAGCAGCCCGGACCGGTCTCTCGGCTACACCTTC.

The gene calls are TRBV6-5 and TRBJ1-6; 8 bases are a match to TRBD1. CDR1 and CDR2 (germline): MNHEY, SVGAGI. The CDR3 spans 16 residues. With V trimmed by 6 bases and J by 6 bases, 10 bases remained unmatched. The CDR3 loop reads CASSHGRGLRNSPLHF. The CDR3 DNA follows: TGTGCCAGCAGCCACGGCAGGGGGCTCCGTAATTCACCCCTCCACTTT.

The gene calls are TRBV27 and TRBJ1-1; TRBD1 matches at 8 bases. The V segment lost 8 bases and the J segment 6 bases; nucleotides outside the gene matches: 11. The germline gives CDR1 MNHEY, CDR2 SMNVEV (reference sequence). This CDR3 comprises 14 residues. CDR3 DNA sequence: TGTGCCAGCGAGGGTCGGGACAGGCGGGCTGAAGCTTTCTTT. Translating it yields CASEGRDRRAEAFF.

This clonotype was observed a few times. V is TRBV7-2 and J is TRBJ1-5; unclear D gene. The CDR3 is 15 residues long. The ends were cut back, 6 bases at V and 0 bases at J, with 12 bases in the middle. Germline values: CDR1 SGHTA, CDR2 FQGNSA. DNA of the CDR3: TGTGCCAGCAGACCCGATGGAAATAGCAATCAGCCCCAGCATTTT. As protein: CASRPDGNSNQPQHF. Drawing the rest from reference TRBV7-2 and TRBJ1-5, the complete variable domain is GAGVSQSPSNKVTEKGKDVELRCDPISGHTALYWYRQSLGQGLEFLIYFQGNSAPDKSGLPSDRFSAERTGGSVSTLTIQRTQQEDSAVYLCASRPDGNSNQPQHFGDGTRLSIL.

This clonotype was detected only a few times. The CDR3 is CASSPGVSHYEQYF. In DNA form, the CDR3 reads TGTGCCAGCAGTCCCGGGGTGAGCCACTACGAGCAGTACTTC. This sequence joins TRBV12-3 or TRBV12-4 and TRBJ2-7; the D gene is possibly TRBD2 (5 bases). The CDR3 has 14 amino acids. V lost 5 bases to trimming and J lost 3 bases, with 14 bases between them.

This CDR3 is CASSPEGTGWDTQYF. In DNA form, the CDR3 reads TGTGCCAGCAGCCCTGAGGGGACAGGGTGGGATACGCAGTATTTT. The rearrangement joins TRBV11-2 to TRBJ2-3; TRBD1 aligns across 9 bases. This CDR3 contains 15 residues. Germline V CDR1 and CDR2: SGHAT, FQNNGV. The V and J ends lost 5 bases and 6 bases, in that order; junction bases with no gene match: 9.

This clonotype was seen many times. The J gene is TRBJ2-5, the V gene TRBV6-5; 10 bases align to TRBD1. CDR1 MNHEY and CDR2 SVGAGI come from the germline V gene. The CDR3 is 15 amino acids. J lost 5 bases, V lost 1 base, and 4 bases had no gene match. The CDR3 reads CASSYLGQGKETQYF. DNA for the CDR3: TGTGCCAGCAGTTACTTGGGACAGGGGAAGGAGACCCAGTACTTC.

This clonotype turned up a few times. The chain carries TRBV20-1 and TRBJ2-3; D unresolved. V lost 5 bases and J 3 bases, leaving 3 bases between the germline ends. CDR3 length equals 10 residues. CDR1 is DFQATT and CDR2 is SNEGSKA in the germline V gene (reference sequence). The CDR3 sequence is CSAVTDTQYF. The CDR3 DNA reads TGCAGTGCTGTGACAGATACGCAGTATTTT.

The CDR3 bases are TGTGCCAGCAGAAGGGGACTAGCGGGACGAGAGACCCAGTACTTC. It yields the protein CASRRGLAGRETQYF. The chain recombines TRBV28 with TRBJ2-5; 13 nucleotides align to TRBD2. V was clipped by 6 bases and J by 4 bases; unmatched bases: 5. Per germline, CDR1 MDHEN and CDR2 SYDVKM. The CDR3 is 15 residues long.

The chain employs TRBV3-1 and TRBJ2-3; D gene unclear. Trimming left V 1 base short and J 4 bases short, with 9 bases between. The CDR3 has 14 residues. Germline assignment: CDR1 LGHDT and CDR2 YNNKEL (reference sequence). This chain's CDR3 is CASSQAGAPDTQYF. The CDR3 nucleotides are TGTGCCAGCAGCCAAGCGGGTGCCCCAGATACGCAGTATTTT.

This chain connects TRBV29-1 to TRBJ2-3; either TRBD1 or TRBD2 may supply D (5 bases each). The CDR3 length is 13 residues. Germline CDR1 is SQVTM and CDR2 is ANQGSEA. CDR3: CTTQGVSTDTQYF. The CDR3 nucleotides read TGCACAACCCAGGGAGTTAGCACAGATACGCAGTATTTT.

The V call is TRBV3-1, the J call TRBJ2-7; TRBD1 matches 10 bases. Looked up from germline, CDR1 is LGHDT and CDR2 is YNNKEL (reference sequence). This CDR3 is built from 13 residues. The J segment lost 4 bases and the V segment lost 4 bases, leaving 1 base of the junction unmatched. The CDR3 here is CASSPDRGYEQYF. For the CDR3, the DNA is TGTGCCAGCAGCCCGGACAGGGGGTACGAGCAGTACTTC.

This clonotype has only a few counts. V is TRBV29-1 and J is TRBJ2-7, with D possibly matching TRBD2 (5 bases). The length of the CDR3 is 12 residues. Per the germline V gene, CDR1 is SQVTM and CDR2 is ANQGSEA. V was cut by 6 bases and J by 2 bases, with 11 bases left in between. This chain's CDR3 is CSVAGPAYEQYF. The CDR3 coding sequence is TGCAGCGTCGCGGGCCCAGCCTACGAGCAGTACTTC.

In this sample, this clonotype turned up a few times. The chain joins TRBV5-1 to TRBJ2-5; a weak D match, TRBD2 (5 bases). V lost 4 bases and J lost 4, with 11 bases in between. The germline CDR1 and CDR2 sequences are SGHRS and YFSETQ. The CDR3 spans 13 residues. The CDR3 protein is CASSRSVVETQYF. The CDR3 DNA follows: TGCGCCAGCAGCCGTAGCGTTGTAGAGACCCAGTACTTC. Full variable domain (outside the CDR3, taken from reference TRBV5-1 and TRBJ2-5): KAGVTQTPRYLIKTRGQQVTLSCSPISGHRSVSWYQQTPGQGLQFLFEYFSETQRNKGNFPGRFSGRQFSNSRSEMNVSTLELGDSALYLCASSRSVVETQYFGPGTRLLVL.

V and J are TRBV4-3 and TRBJ1-1; weak D call: TRBD1 (6 bases). CDR3 length equals 14 residues. V was shortened by 0 bases and J by 8 bases, with 13 bases between the two germline ends. Germline V CDR1 and CDR2: LGHNA, YSLEER. The CDR3 DNA sequence: TGCGCCAGCAGCCAAGACCTGGAGGGGGAAGAAGCTTTCTTT. Its translation is CASSQDLEGEEAFF.

The chain is built from TRBV7-9 and TRBJ2-3; unclear D gene. The CDR3 contains 12 residues. The V and J ends lost 5 bases and 6 bases respectively, with 9 bases between them. Germline V lookup: CDR1 SEHNR, CDR2 FQNEAQ (reference sequence). CDR3 in amino acids: CASSPLGDTQYF. CDR3 nucleotides: TGTGCCAGCAGCCCCCTAGGTGATACGCAGTATTTT.

This chain joins TRBV6-6 and TRBJ1-1; 7 nucleotides agree with TRBD1. The CDR3 sequence is 18 residues long. Germline V gene data show CDR1 as MNHNY and CDR2 as SVGAGI (reference sequence). V was pared by 5 bases and J by 1 base, with 16 bases of the junction left unmatched. The CDR3 protein is CASSPVQLQGRTNTEAFF. CDR3 nucleotide sequence: TGTGCCAGCAGTCCGGTTCAGTTACAGGGGCGAACGAACACTGAAGCTTTCTTT.